This T cell receptor beta chain was identified during a study of regulatory T cells in long-lasting Graves disease. Regarding time point: persistent/refractory GD, antithyroid drugs over 5 years with positive TRAb. PBMC-derived RNA was used for the TCR library. Through Arm-PCR of CDR3 regions and iRepertoire HTBI primers, TCR beta libraries were built. TCRdb fed the multiplex PCR reads into MiXCR, producing one record per CDR3 protein. The sample comprises 250,000 to 300,000 distinct CDR3 sequences, 20% to 25% of which are singletons, and more than 55% rests with the top ten. This clonotype was recorded at least ten times. The CDR3 loop spans 16 amino acids. Trimming shortened V by 3 bases and J by 1 base, and 13 bases separated the two germline ends. Germline V gene sequence: CDR1 SQVTM, CDR2 ANQGSEA.

The V and J genes are TRBV29-1 and TRBJ2-6, with D possibly called TRBD1 or TRBD2 (5 bases each). The clonotype was recovered from a female donor with Graves disease. The source material was peripheral blood mononuclear cells (PBMCs), sampled when the disease was refractory, from a patient treated with antithyroid drugs. CDR3 nucleotides: TGCAGCGTTGAGGGAGAACAGGCGTCTGGGGCCAACGTCCTGACTTTC. This encodes CSVEGEQASGANVLTF.